This T cell receptor beta chain was profiled in a study of OX40 agonist ivuxolimab in advanced cancers. The germline V gene has CDR1 LGHNA and CDR2 YSLEER. The V and J ends lost 0 bases and 5 bases, in that order; junction bases with no gene match: 6. The CDR3 runs to 16 residues. The data were produced by immunoSEQ multiplex PCR, yet TCRdb's version contains in-frame clones alone and is incomplete. This sample has roughly 80,000 clones, with about nine tenths found just once. The source material was CD4+ or CD8+ T cells sorted from blood, sampled in a trial of the OX40 agonist ivuxolimab. The clonotype comes from an adult with an advanced solid tumor such as melanoma, head and neck, liver or kidney cancer. The chain uses TRBV4-3 and TRBJ2-1; 8 nucleotides agree with TRBD2. The CDR3 loop is CASSQDTREGDNEQFF. The CDR3 coding sequence is TGCGCCAGCAGCCAAGACACTCGGGAGGGCGACAATGAGCAGTTCTTC.